Listed here are 14 T cell receptor beta chains from one sample, sequenced in a study of blood T cell repertoires in COVID-19. Assay used: immunoSEQ multiplex PCR; TCRdb lists only in-frame clones, some missing. The sample gives roughly 80,000 clones, about four fifths of which show up once; around 10% is in the top ten. Sequenced: peripheral blood. Receptors were obtained from a man over 45 with acute or convalescent COVID-19.

J is TRBJ2-1 and V is TRBV4-1; TRBD2 aligns across 7 bases. V lost 4 bases to trimming and J lost 6 bases; unmatched junction nucleotides: 15. Germline CDR1 and CDR2: MGHRA and YSYEKL. This CDR3 region has 17 residues. This CDR3 reads CASSPGRLAGEGNEQFF. CDR3 in DNA: TGCGCCAGCAGCCCCGGCCGCCTAGCCGGGGAGGGCAATGAGCAGTTCTTC.

The table lists this clone with a few counts. The V call is TRBV30, the J call TRBJ2-7, with TRBD2 as a possible D gene (6 bases). V was shortened by 4 bases and J by 4 bases, with 8 bases between the two germline ends. CDR1 is GTSNPN, CDR2 SVGIG, per germline (reference sequence). This CDR3 region has 11 residues. This CDR3 is CAWKGGYEQYF. The CDR3 bases are TGTGCCTGGAAAGGAGGGTACGAGCAGTACTTC. The entire variable domain, with the rest obtained from reference TRBV30 and TRBJ2-7, is as follows: SQTIHQWPATLVQPVGSPLSLECTVEGTSNPNLYWYRQAAGRGLQLLFYSVGIGQISSEVPQNLSASRPQDRQFILSSKKLLLSDSGFYLCAWKGGYEQYFGPGTRLTVT.

This chain links TRBV19 with TRBJ2-3, with D maybe TRBD2 (6 bases). The germline V gene has CDR1 LNHDA and CDR2 SQIVND (reference sequence). The CDR3 contains 16 residues. Trimming cost V 4 bases and J 4 bases, with 18 bases left between them. CDR3 coding DNA: TGTGCCAGTAGTAGAGGGCTCAGGGCGGGGCCAGATACGCAGTATTTT. It translates to CASSRGLRAGPDTQYF.

The chain couples TRBV9 to TRBJ2-2, with TRBD1 as a possible D gene (6 bases). V was cut by 4 bases and J by 1 base, with 11 bases left in between. The CDR3 sequence is 15 residues long. CDR1 is SGDLS and CDR2 is YYNGEE in the germline V gene. The CDR3 DNA is TGTGCCAGCAGCACCCTAGGGGGGAACACCGGGGAGCTGTTTTTT. Amino acid sequence: CASSTLGGNTGELFF.

This rearrangement joins TRBV19 to TRBJ1-1, with unresolved D. The CDR3 is 13 residues long. Germline V CDR1 and CDR2: LNHDA, SQIVND (reference sequence). Trimming cost V 10 bases and J 1 base, with 13 bases left between them. The CDR3 sequence is CATASTPNTEAFF. The CDR3 DNA sequence: TGTGCCACCGCCTCAACTCCGAACACTGAAGCTTTCTTT.

The CDR3 region has the DNA TGTGCCAGCAGCTCCCGGGGTCAGGGGGAGACCCAGTACTTC. Translating it yields CASSSRGQGETQYF. The J gene is TRBJ2-5, the V gene TRBV11-3; a possible D gene is TRBD1 (6 bases). CDR3 length: 14 amino acids. CDR1 is SGHNT, CDR2 YENEEA, per germline. Trimming took 4 bases from V and 5 from J, leaving 14 bases between them.

This sequence joins TRBV24-1 and TRBJ2-1; a possible D gene is TRBD2 (6 bases). The CDR3 has 16 amino acids. Germline V gene data show CDR1 as KGHDR and CDR2 as SFDVKD. V lost 1 base and J 8 bases, leaving 17 bases between the germline ends. The CDR3 DNA sequence: TGTGCCACCAGTGATTTAGGGCTAGCGAATCAGGATGAGCAGTTCTTC. This sequence encodes CATSDLGLANQDEQFF.

Only a few counts were recorded for this clone. This chain links TRBV7-2 with TRBJ2-5, with D perhaps matching TRBD2 (6 bases). Trimming left V 1 base short and J 4 bases short, with 10 bases between. Germline V lookup: CDR1 SGHTA, CDR2 FQGNSA. The CDR3 length is 14 residues. DNA for the CDR3: TGTGCCAGCAGCTTAGGTGGGGGAGGAGAGACCCAGTACTTC. Encoded protein: CASSLGGGGETQYF.

The chain couples TRBV29-1 to TRBJ1-2, with 7 bases lining up with TRBD1. CDR3 length equals 15 residues. V lost 0 bases, J lost 4 bases, and 8 bases stayed unmatched. The germline CDR1 and CDR2 sequences are SQVTM and ANQGSEA. The CDR3: CSVEDGRQGTYGYTF. CDR3 DNA: TGCAGCGTTGAAGATGGGAGACAGGGCACCTATGGCTACACCTTC.

Only one count was recorded for this clone. This chain uses TRBV10-3 with TRBJ1-2; TRBD1 might be the D (5 bases). The CDR3 covers 14 residues. Germline CDR1 reads ENHRY; CDR2 reads SYGVKD. V lost 0 bases and J 2 bases, leaving 7 bases between the germline ends. CDR3 sequence (DNA): TGTGCCATCAGTGAGTCCCGACAGAACTATGGCTACACCTTC. Protein product: CAISESRQNYGYTF.

A few counts support this clone. The chain combines TRBV7-9 with TRBJ2-5; possible D gene TRBD2, 6 bases. Germline-derived CDR1 and CDR2 are SEHNR and FQNEAQ (reference sequence). This CDR3 has 12 residues. V lost 6 bases and J lost 1, with 6 bases in between. The CDR3: CASRRGQETQYF. The CDR3 DNA reads TGTGCCAGCAGGCGGGGCCAAGAGACCCAGTACTTC.

This clone was counted once. This chain uses TRBV7-8 with TRBJ1-2, with TRBD1 matching 8 bases. V shed 5 bases and J 2 bases; nucleotides not matched to a gene: 4. CDR3 size: 14 residues. CDR1 and CDR2 (germline): SGHVS, FQNEAQ. DNA of the CDR3: TGTGCCAGCAGCCCCGGACAGGGAAACTATGGCTACACCTTC. Translation: CASSPGQGNYGYTF.

V is TRBV7-9 and J is TRBJ1-1; no definite D call. CDR3 length: 13 amino acids. Germline values: CDR1 SEHNR, CDR2 FQNEAQ (reference sequence). Trimming took 6 bases from V and 3 from J, leaving 11 bases between them. The CDR3 loop reads CASSLPGYTEAFF. The DNA for the CDR3 is TGTGCCAGCAGTTTACCGGGGTACACTGAAGCTTTCTTT.

V and J are TRBV6-2 or TRBV6-3 and TRBJ1-6; 7 nucleotides align to TRBD1. The CDR3 extends over 16 amino acids. Per the germline V gene, CDR1 is MNHEY and CDR2 is SVGEGT. Trimming removed 6 bases from V and 0 bases from J; junction bases left unmatched: 5. The CDR3 nucleotides are TGTGCCAGCAGCACGGACAGGAGCTCCTATAATTCACCCCTCCACTTT. It encodes CASSTDRSSYNSPLHF.